This TCR beta chain was found in a study of neoadjuvant nivolumab and ipilimumab in lung cancer (dated by TCRdb to 2019 to 2021). In the study overall: Nivolumab was administered intravenously at 3 mg/kg on days 1, 15 and 29, and in the combination arm ipilimumab 1 mg/kg was added on day 1 only. The major pathologic response (MPR) rate in the intention-to-treat population in each study arm was designated as the primary trial endpoint. In the trial, around 43 patients with operable NSCLC were treated, of whom approximately 23 were randomized to nivolumab monotherapy and around 20 to nivolumab plus ipilimumab. The study compared TCR repertoires in pretherapy (baseline) peripheral blood with TCR repertoires in tumors resected at surgery after neoadjuvant immune checkpoint blockade. Matched pretherapy and resected tumor pairs were analyzed from seven patients, of whom four had been treated with nivolumab and three with nivolumab plus ipilimumab.

Overall results and qualifications from the work: Pretherapy blood TCR richness correlated positively with richness in tumors resected after neoadjuvant therapy (Spearman R ≈ 0.8). No significant correlation was found between TCR clonality and pathologic tumor regression, and only one major-pathologic-response sample was available for the clonality analysis. Greater TCR richness and clonality were observed in resected tumors than in tumor-adjacent uninvolved lung, and increases were observed in more dual-therapy-treated tumors. A small number of samples underwent TCR sequencing. Tumor T-cell richness and clonality rose from pretherapy to surgery in three of three dual-therapy tumors but in only two of four nivolumab-treated tumors.

Libraries were prepared through the immunoSEQ multiplex PCR assay. In the original analysis: Repertoires were summarized in terms of richness and clonality, and significantly expanded and contracted clones between pre- and post-therapy samples were identified. TCRdb limited this immuneACCESS table to in-frame rearrangements with V and J called. A share of clones is missing; checked studies link under half to unresolved V genes, and the rest is unexplained. The D gene and trimming were derived from the DNA, and the V and J assignments and clone size from that table. Within this sample are 15,000 to 20,000 clones, with more than 75% of them counted one time only. Together, the top ten hold around 7% of the sample. The CDR3 spans 16 residues, from the cysteine through the phenylalanine. Only the CDR3 DNA is retained, 48 bases long and in frame from the first base. From a lookup of the germline V gene, CDR1 and CDR2 are MNHEY and SVGAGI. Relative to germline, V is missing 4 bases and J is missing 1 base, with 7 bases of the junction outside any gene match.

In the paper's terms, the time point label means: at surgical resection after neoadjuvant nivolumab +/- ipilimumab. Samples came from the phase 2 randomized NEOSTAR trial, which tested neoadjuvant nivolumab or nivolumab plus ipilimumab followed by surgery in operable NSCLC. This clone was detected only once. The antigen this receptor binds is unknown. The input lacks base qualities; no much larger clone sits a single base away. The chain joins TRBV6-5 to TRBJ2-5, and TRBD2 matches 9 of the central bases. The sequence derives from an adult with non-small cell lung cancer. The sample here was tumor tissue, taken after neoadjuvant nivolumab, alone or with ipilimumab, at or shortly before surgery. The base sequence is TGTGCCAGCAGTTCCTCAGGGGGACTAGCCCAAGAGACCCAGTACTTC. Its product reads: CASSSSGGLAQETQYF.